Below, 7 T cell receptor beta chains from the same sample are listed, as sequenced in a study of T cells in Graves' hyperthyroidism and ophthalmopathy. The source material, RNA transcripts, was used to amplify TCR beta CDR3 regions. The primer set for the first-round RT-PCR of the TCR CDR3 was HTBI. MiXCR, applied by TCRdb to the multiplex PCR reads, yields one record per CDR3 protein. The data contain approximately 400,000 distinct CDR3 sequences, over 12% of them singletons. The sequenced sample was blood. The source is a man aged 45 to 65 with Graves' ophthalmopathy.

This clonotype has at least ten counts. The chain combines TRBV18 with TRBJ1-1, with TRBD1 matching 7 bases. The CDR3 consists of 14 residues. The trim removed 3 bases at V and 3 bases at J, leaving 4 bases unmatched. Germline V gives CDR1 KGHSH, CDR2 LQKENI. CDR3 residues: CASSPDRRDTEAFF. The CDR3 DNA reads TGTGCCAGCTCACCGGACAGGCGGGACACTGAAGCTTTCTTT.

This chain links TRBV10-3 with TRBJ2-5; TRBD1 is a possible D gene (6 bases). The V end was cut by 4 bases, the J end by 3 bases, with 9 bases between. This CDR3 is built from 13 residues. The germline V gene encodes CDR1 ENHRY and CDR2 SYGVKD. CDR3 residues: CAISGPGEETQYF. Here the CDR3 DNA reads TGTGCCATCAGTGGACCAGGGGAAGAGACCCAGTACTTC.

V and J are TRBV29-1 and TRBJ2-1; TRBD2 aligns across 8 bases. The CDR3 covers 19 residues. Germline CDR1 and CDR2: SQVTM and ANQGSEA. Unmatched junction bases numbered 16, after V lost 3 bases and J lost 0 bases. CDR3 residues: CSVEGGASGRGFSYNEQFF. CDR3 DNA: TGCAGCGTTGAGGGTGGGGCTAGCGGGCGTGGGTTCTCCTACAATGAGCAGTTCTTC.

The chain employs TRBV20-1 and TRBJ1-4; D might be TRBD1 (5 bases). V gave up 5 bases and J gave up 0 bases, with 13 bases separating them. Germline V gene sequence: CDR1 DFQATT, CDR2 SNEGSKA (reference sequence). This CDR3 has 15 amino acids. The CDR3 region is CSARSRAPTNEKLFF. DNA of the CDR3: TGCAGTGCTCGGAGCAGGGCCCCAACTAATGAAAAACTGTTTTTT.

This clonotype was recorded many times. The chain carries TRBV24-1 and TRBJ2-7, with 10 positions matching TRBD1. Germline assignment: CDR1 KGHDR and CDR2 SFDVKD. After removal of 4 bases from V and 7 bases from J, the junction contained 12 bases not matched to a gene. The CDR3 has 16 residues. The CDR3 reads CATSEAGTGVPREQYF. The CDR3 nucleotides are TGTGCCACCAGTGAGGCCGGGACAGGGGTACCTAGGGAGCAGTACTTC.

This clonotype showed up just once. Since a much larger clone is just one base distant, this may be a read error. The chain is built from TRBV12-3 or TRBV12-4 and TRBJ2-1, with TRBD2 matching over 10 bases. The CDR3 extends over 17 amino acids. The V gene end was trimmed by 1 base and the J gene end by 6 bases; junction bases not matched to a gene: 9. In DNA form, the CDR3 reads TGTGCCAGCAGTTTAGTACTCCTAGCGGGAGTCGGCAATGAGCAGTTCTTC. It specifies CASSLVLLAGVGNEQFF.

The genes are TRBV4-1 and TRBJ1-3; TRBD1 matches 7 bases. After removal of 2 bases from V and 0 bases from J, the junction contained 4 bases not matched to a gene. CDR1 is MGHRA, CDR2 YSYEKL, per germline. The length of the CDR3 is 16 residues. The CDR3 coding sequence is TGCGCCAGCAGCCAAATGGGACAGATCTCTGGAAACACCATATATTTT. Amino acid sequence: CASSQMGQISGNTIYF.